This T cell receptor (beta chain) was identified in a study of monozygotic twins with inflammatory bowel disease. Study-level results: IBD patients displayed reduced TCRbeta diversity (inverse Simpson) when set against healthy co-twins.

TCRdb re-called the 5' RACE reads and gives one entry per CDR3 protein, without DNA. In total, the table holds under 130,000 distinct CDR3 sequences. As concerns this clonotype: No antigen is known for it.

The CDR3 spans 13 residues. The V gene's germline CDR1 is MRHNA and CDR2 SNTAGT. RNA in its total form was extracted from whole blood, and T cells were not sorted. The receptor comes from a human donor with ulcerative colitis or Crohn's disease, or a healthy co-twin of an affected twin (not recorded which). Material for sequencing was blood. The J gene is TRBJ2-2, the V gene TRBV6-4. The CDR3 sequence is CASSEDNTGELFF.